The clone carrying this TCR beta chain was found a few times. This record comes from a study of response to subunit inactivated influenza vaccine. This CDR3 is built from 15 residues. Germline V gives CDR1 ENHRY, CDR2 SYGVKD. The V gene lost 7 bases and the J gene lost 3 bases, with 13 bases spanning the gap. TCRdb used MiXCR to reprocess the RT-PCR reads, holding one entry per CDR3 protein. The sample consists of 450,000 to 550,000 distinct CDR3 sequences, approximately 24% of them appearing once. V and J are TRBV10-3 and TRBJ1-6; possibly TRBD1 for D (5 bases). The input for sequencing was CD4+ T cells sorted from PBMCs, taken about 5 days after vaccination. The receptor was derived from a man aged 45-65 years who received an inactivated influenza vaccine. The CDR3 DNA follows: TGTGCCATCAACCAGGGCCCAAGCTATAATTCACCCCTCCACTTT. Encoded protein: CAINQGPSYNSPLHF.